This TCR beta chain originates from a study of breast tumors, draining lymph nodes, adjacent tissues. Study-level results: Luminal-like breast cancer showed significantly greater tumor-nontumor repertoire similarity than basal-like breast cancer did.

This clonotype occurred many times. Its antigen is as yet unknown. This may come from a read error, since a much larger clone is one base off. This CDR3 spans 17 amino acids. With V trimmed by 4 bases and J by 1 base, 9 bases remained unmatched. Looked up from germline, CDR1 is LGHDT and CDR2 is YNNKEL (reference sequence). Via MiXCR, TCRdb re-called the multiplex PCR reads, giving one row per CDR3 protein. The table records 200,000 or so distinct CDR3 sequences, about 32% of them present only once. Samples came from axillary lymph nodes draining the breast cancer. The J gene is TRBJ2-5, the V gene TRBV3-1, with 10 bases lining up with TRBD2. What was sequenced was axillary lymph node tissue. The TCR originated in a female donor with breast cancer. Some clones in this sample may be carry-over from other donors' samples. CDR3 residues: CASSPYSGGRLQETQYF. In DNA, the CDR3 is TGTGCCAGCAGCCCATATAGCGGGGGGCGCCTCCAAGAGACCCAGTACTTC.